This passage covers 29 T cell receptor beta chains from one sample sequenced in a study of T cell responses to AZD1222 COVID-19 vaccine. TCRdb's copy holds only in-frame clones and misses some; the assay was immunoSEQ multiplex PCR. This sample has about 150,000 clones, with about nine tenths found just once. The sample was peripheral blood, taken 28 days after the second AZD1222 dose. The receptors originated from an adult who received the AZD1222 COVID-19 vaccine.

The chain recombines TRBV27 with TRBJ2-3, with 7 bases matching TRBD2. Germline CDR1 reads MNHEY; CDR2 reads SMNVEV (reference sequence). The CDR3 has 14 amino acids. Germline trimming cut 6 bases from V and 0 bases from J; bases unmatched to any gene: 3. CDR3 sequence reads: CASRNSGSTDTQYF. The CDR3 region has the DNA TGTGCCAGCAGAAATAGCGGGAGCACAGATACGCAGTATTTT.

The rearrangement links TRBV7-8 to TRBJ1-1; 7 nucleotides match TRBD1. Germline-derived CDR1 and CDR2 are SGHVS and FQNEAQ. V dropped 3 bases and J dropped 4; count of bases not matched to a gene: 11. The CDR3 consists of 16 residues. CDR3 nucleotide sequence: TGTGCCAGCAGCTTCAACTTTGGGACAGAGCTCACTGAAGCTTTCTTT. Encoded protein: CASSFNFGTELTEAFF.

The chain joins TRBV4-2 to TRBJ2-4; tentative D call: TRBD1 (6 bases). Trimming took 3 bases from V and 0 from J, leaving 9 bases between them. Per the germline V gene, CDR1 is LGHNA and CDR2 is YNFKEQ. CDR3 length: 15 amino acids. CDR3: CASSQPGQAKNIQYF. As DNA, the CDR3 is TGTGCCAGCAGCCAGCCGGGACAAGCCAAAAACATTCAGTACTTC.

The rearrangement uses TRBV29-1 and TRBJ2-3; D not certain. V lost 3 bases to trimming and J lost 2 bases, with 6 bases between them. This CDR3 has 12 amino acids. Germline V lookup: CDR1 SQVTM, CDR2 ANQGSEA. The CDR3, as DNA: TGCAGCGTTGACTTATCCACAGATACGCAGTATTTT. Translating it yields CSVDLSTDTQYF.

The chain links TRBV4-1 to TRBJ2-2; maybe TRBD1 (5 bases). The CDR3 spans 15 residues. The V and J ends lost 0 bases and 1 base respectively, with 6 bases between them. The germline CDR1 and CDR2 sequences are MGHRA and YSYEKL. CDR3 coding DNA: TGCGCCAGCAGCCAAGATGACAGGAACACCGGGGAGCTGTTTTTT. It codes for CASSQDDRNTGELFF.

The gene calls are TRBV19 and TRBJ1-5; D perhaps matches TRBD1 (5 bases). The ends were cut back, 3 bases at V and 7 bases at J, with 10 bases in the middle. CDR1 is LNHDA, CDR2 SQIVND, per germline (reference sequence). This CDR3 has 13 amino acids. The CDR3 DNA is TGTGCCAGTAGTATTAGAAGGGGACAGCCCCAGCATTTT. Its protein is CASSIRRGQPQHF.

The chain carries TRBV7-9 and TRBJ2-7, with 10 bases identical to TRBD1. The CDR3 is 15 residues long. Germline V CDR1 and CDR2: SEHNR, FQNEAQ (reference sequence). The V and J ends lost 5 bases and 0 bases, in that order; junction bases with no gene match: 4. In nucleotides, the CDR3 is TGTGCCAGCAGCCCGGGACAGGGGATCTCCTACGAGCAGTACTTC. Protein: CASSPGQGISYEQYF.

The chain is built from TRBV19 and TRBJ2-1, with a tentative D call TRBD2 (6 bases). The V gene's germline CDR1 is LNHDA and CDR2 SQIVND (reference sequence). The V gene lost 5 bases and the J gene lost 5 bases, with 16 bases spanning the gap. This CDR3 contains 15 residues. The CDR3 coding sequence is TGTGCCAGTAGTGTGAGCGGGTCGGGCCACAATGAGCAGTTCTTC. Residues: CASSVSGSGHNEQFF.

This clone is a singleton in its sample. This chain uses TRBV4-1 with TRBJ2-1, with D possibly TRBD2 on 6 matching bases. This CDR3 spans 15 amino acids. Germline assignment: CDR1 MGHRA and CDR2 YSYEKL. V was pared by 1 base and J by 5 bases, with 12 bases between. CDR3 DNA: TGCGCCAGCAGCCAAGCGGGAGCAGGAGACAATGAGCAGTTCTTC. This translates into CASSQAGAGDNEQFF.

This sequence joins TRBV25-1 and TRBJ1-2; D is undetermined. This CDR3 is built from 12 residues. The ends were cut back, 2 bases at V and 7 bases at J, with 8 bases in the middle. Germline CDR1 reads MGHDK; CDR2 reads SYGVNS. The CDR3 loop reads CASSEGEGGYTF. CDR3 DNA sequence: TGTGCCAGCAGTGAAGGGGAGGGTGGCTACACCTTC.

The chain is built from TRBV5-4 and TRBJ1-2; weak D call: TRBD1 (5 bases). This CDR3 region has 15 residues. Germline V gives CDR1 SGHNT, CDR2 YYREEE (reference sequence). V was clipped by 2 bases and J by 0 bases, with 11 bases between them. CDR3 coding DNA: TGTGCCAGCAGCTTTCGGGACCTTTCTAACTATGGCTACACCTTC. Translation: CASSFRDLSNYGYTF. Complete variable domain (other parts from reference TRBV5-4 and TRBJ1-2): ETGVTQSPTHLIKTRGQQVTLRCSSQSGHNTVSWYQQALGQGPQFIFQYYREEENGRGNFPPRFSGLQFPNYSSELNVNALELDDSALYLCASSFRDLSNYGYTFGSGTRLTVV.

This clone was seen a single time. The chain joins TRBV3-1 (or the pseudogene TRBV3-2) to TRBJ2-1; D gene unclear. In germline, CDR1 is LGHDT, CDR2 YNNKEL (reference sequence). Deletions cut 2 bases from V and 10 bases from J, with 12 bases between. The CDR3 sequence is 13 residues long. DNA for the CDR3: TGTGCCAGCAGCCAATGGATTAGAGAAGAGCAGTTCTTC. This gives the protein CASSQWIREEQFF.

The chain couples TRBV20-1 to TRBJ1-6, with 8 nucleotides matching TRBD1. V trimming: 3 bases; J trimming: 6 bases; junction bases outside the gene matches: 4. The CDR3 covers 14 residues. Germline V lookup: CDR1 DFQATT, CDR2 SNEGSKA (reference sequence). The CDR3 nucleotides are TGCAGTGCTAGTGTGGGACAGGCTAATTCACCCCTCCACTTT. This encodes CSASVGQANSPLHF.

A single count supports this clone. DNA of the CDR3: TGTGCCAGCAGTGATCGCGGGGATGGCTACACCTTC. This encodes CASSDRGDGYTF. The chain combines TRBV2 with TRBJ1-2; D is uncertain. The CDR3 contains 12 residues. Trimming stripped 3 bases from V and 6 bases from J, with 8 bases between. The germline V gene encodes CDR1 SNHLY and CDR2 FYNNEI.

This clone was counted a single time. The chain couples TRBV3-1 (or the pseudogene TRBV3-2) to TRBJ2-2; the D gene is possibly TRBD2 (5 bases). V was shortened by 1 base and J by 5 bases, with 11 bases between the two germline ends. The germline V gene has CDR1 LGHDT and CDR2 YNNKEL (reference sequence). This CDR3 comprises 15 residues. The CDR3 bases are TGTGCCAGCAGCCAAGCGGGGTCGAGAACCGGGGAGCTGTTTTTT. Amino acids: CASSQAGSRTGELFF.

Here the CDR3 reads CASSQIIRGRRFYGYTF. The CDR3 DNA sequence: TGTGCCAGCAGCCAAATTATCCGGGGACGGAGGTTCTATGGCTACACCTTC. This chain uses TRBV3-1 (or the pseudogene TRBV3-2) with TRBJ1-2; weak D call: TRBD1 (5 bases). CDR3 size: 17 residues. V dropped 2 bases and J dropped 4 bases, with 20 bases sitting between them. CDR1 LGHDT and CDR2 YNNKEL come from the germline V gene (reference sequence).

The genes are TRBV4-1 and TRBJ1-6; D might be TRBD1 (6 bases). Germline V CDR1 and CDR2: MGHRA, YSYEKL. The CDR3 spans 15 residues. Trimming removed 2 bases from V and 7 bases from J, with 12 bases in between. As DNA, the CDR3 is TGCGCCAGCAGCCAAACTGGACAGACAAATTCACCCCTCCACTTT. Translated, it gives CASSQTGQTNSPLHF.

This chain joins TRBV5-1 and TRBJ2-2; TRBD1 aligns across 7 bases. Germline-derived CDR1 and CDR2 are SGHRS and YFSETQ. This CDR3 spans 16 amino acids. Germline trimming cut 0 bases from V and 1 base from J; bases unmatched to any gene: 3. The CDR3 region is CASSLGTGQNTGELFF. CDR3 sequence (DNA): TGCGCCAGCAGCTTGGGGACAGGCCAGAACACCGGGGAGCTGTTTTTT.

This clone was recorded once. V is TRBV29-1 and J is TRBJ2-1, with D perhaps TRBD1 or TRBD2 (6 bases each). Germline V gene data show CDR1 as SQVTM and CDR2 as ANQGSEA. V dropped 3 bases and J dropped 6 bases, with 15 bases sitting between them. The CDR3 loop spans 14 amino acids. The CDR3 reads CSVDAGQKLNEQFF. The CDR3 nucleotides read TGCAGCGTTGACGCGGGACAAAAACTCAATGAGCAGTTCTTC.

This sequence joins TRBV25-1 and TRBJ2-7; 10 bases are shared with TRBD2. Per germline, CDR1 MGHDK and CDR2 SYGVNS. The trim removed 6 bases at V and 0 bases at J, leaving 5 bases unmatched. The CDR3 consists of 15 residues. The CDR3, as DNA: TGTGCCAGCAGCCTAACTAGCGGGGCCTCCTACGAGCAGTACTTC. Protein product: CASSLTSGASYEQYF.

CDR3 residues: CASSLGPRSSREMDTQYF. The CDR3, as DNA: TGTGCCAGCAGCTTAGGACCCAGGTCTAGCCGGGAGATGGATACGCAGTATTTT. The chain employs TRBV11-2 and TRBJ2-3; D is possibly TRBD2 (6 bases). Germline CDR1 is SGHAT and CDR2 is FQNNGV. The CDR3 spans 18 residues. Trimming pared 1 base from V and 6 bases from J, leaving 23 bases between.

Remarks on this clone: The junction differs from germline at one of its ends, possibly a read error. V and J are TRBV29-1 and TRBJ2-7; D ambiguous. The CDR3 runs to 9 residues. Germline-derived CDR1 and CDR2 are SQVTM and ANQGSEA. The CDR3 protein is CSVEARTHF. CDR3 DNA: TGCAGCGTTGAAGCTCGGACCCACTTC.

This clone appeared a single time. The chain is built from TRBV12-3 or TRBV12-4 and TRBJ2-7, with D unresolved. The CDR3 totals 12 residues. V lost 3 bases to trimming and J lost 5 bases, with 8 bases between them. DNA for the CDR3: TGTGCCAGCAGTTTTTATTCTGACGAGCAGTACTTC. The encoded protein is CASSFYSDEQYF.

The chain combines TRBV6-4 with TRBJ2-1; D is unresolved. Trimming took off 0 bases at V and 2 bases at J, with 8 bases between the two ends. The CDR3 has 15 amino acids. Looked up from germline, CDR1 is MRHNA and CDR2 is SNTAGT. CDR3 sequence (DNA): TGTGCCAGCAGTGACTCCGCGGTTACCTACAATGAGCAGTTCTTC. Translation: CASSDSAVTYNEQFF.

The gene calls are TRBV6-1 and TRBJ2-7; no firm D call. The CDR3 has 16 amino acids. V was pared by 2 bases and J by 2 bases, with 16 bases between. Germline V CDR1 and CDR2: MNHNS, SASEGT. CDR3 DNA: TGTGCCAGCAGTGAAATGGGGTACCCCCTAACCTACGAGCAGTACTTC. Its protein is CASSEMGYPLTYEQYF.

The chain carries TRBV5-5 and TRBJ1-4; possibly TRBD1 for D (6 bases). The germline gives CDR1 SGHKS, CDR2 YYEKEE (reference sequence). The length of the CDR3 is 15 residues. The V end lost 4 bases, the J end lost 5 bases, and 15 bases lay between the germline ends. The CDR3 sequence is CASSTHQGRNEKLFF. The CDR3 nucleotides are TGTGCCAGCAGCACACATCAGGGGAGGAATGAAAAACTGTTTTTT.

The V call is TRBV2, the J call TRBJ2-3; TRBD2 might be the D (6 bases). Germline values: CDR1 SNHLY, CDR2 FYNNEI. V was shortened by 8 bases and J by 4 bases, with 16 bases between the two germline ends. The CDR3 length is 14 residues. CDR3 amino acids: CASVGLRKADTQYF. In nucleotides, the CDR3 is TGTGCCAGCGTGGGACTCCGGAAGGCAGATACGCAGTATTTT.

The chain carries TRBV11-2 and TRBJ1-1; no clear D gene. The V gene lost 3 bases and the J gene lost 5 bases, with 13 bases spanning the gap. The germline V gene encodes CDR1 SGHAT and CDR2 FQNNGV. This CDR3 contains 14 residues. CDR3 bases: TGTGCCAGCAGCTTCTCCCCGCCCGGAACTGAAGCTTTCTTT. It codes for CASSFSPPGTEAFF.

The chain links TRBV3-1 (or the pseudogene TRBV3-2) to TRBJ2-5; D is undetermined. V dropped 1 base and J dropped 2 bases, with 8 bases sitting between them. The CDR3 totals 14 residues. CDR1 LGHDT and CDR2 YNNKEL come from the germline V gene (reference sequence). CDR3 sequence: CASSQGVGQETQYF. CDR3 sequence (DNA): TGTGCCAGCAGCCAAGGGGTAGGGCAAGAGACCCAGTACTTC.